Sequencing of this TCR beta chain was carried out in a study of PD-L1 blockade in urothelial cancer. At the level of the study: Men with urothelial cancer arising in the bladder made up about 85% of the roughly 30 patients. Specimens of blood held a median count of about 150,000 T cells.

CDR3 size: 14 residues. V was shortened by 6 bases and J by 10 bases, with 19 bases between the two germline ends. Germline CDR1 and CDR2: MNHEY and SVGAGI. Time point here: peripheral blood 6 weeks after treatment start. Pretreatment and on-treatment blood mononuclear cell samples were taken, totaling between 1 and 8 time points per patient. Whole-study results and caveats: In blood sampled pretreatment, TCR clonality below the median predicted better survival.

To note about this clone: Antigen unknown.

The repertoire was sequenced with immunoSEQ multiplex PCR; TCRdb's copy has only in-frame clones and lacks some. The sample holds some 120,000 clones, approximately 90% seen once. Source: PBMCs, taken around atezolizumab (anti-PD-L1) treatment. The sequence was collected from a man between 60 and 75 years old with urothelial cancer. The chain is built from TRBV6-5 and TRBJ2-1, with D possibly being TRBD1 (7 bases). The CDR3 is CASRQGGSKTEQFF. CDR3 coding DNA: TGTGCCAGCAGGCAGGGGGGCTCTAAGACAGAGCAGTTCTTC.